This paragraph reports one T cell receptor beta chain. Its antigen is currently unknown. The CDR3 sequence is 13 residues long. Per germline, CDR1 LNHDA and CDR2 SQIVND (reference sequence). Trimming removed 7 bases at V and 6 bases at J, with 12 bases between. The data are from a study of T cell responses to AZD1222 COVID-19 vaccine. Sequenced by immunoSEQ multiplex PCR; TCRdb stores in-frame clones only, minus some. In the table there are more than 90,000 clones, about 90% of which are singletons. Findings and caveats of the study: Only a handful of AZD1222 recipients tested seropositive at baseline. There were repertoire samples only from the period after the peak T cell response.

This chain links TRBV19 with TRBJ1-4; possible D gene TRBD1, 5 bases. The material sequenced was peripheral blood, taken on day 0 of AZD1222 vaccination. The receptor's source is an adult in good health. CDR3 amino acids: CASNGASYEKLFF. The DNA of the CDR3 is TGTGCCAGTAACGGGGCGTCCTATGAAAAACTGTTTTTT.